Listed below are T cell receptor beta chains from one sample, sequenced in a study of shared clonotypes between healthy human individuals. The repertoire was sequenced with immunoSEQ multiplex PCR; TCRdb's copy has only in-frame clones and lacks some. In the table there are about 380,000 clones, approximately 96% of which are singletons. The sample comprised memory CD8+ T cells sorted from blood. The source is a man aged 25 to 40 in good health. The CDR3 runs from the conserved cysteine through the conserved F or W. D genes are given only for firm matches. Size is omitted from some rows. Given values are once, few, many or a class for expanded clones.

V gene	clone size	J gene	D gene	CDR3 DNA	CDR3 protein
TRBV6-1	-	TRBJ1-4	-	TGTGCCAGCAGTGAGACGCATTCTAATGAAAAACTGTTTTTT	CASSETHSNEKLFF
TRBV4-1	-	TRBJ2-2	-	TGCGCCAGCAGCCATCCGGCGACCACCGGGGAGCTGTTTTTT	CASSHPATTGELFF
TRBV5-4	few	TRBJ2-2	-	TGTGCCAGCAGCTTCAGTGGGGTCAAGACCGGGGAGCTGTTTTTT	CASSFSGVKTGELFF
TRBV28	-	TRBJ2-1	TRBD2	TGTGCCAGCAGTTTATCTCGGACTAGCGTCGTGGAGCAGTTCTTC	CASSLSRTSVVEQFF
TRBV18	-	TRBJ2-1	-	TGTGCCAGCTATGGGGCGGAGGGCCCCTACAATGAGCAGTTCTTC	CASYGAEGPYNEQFF
TRBV4-1	-	TRBJ1-2	-	TGCGCCAGCAGCCAAGCCTCCGGAGGTTATGGCTACACCTTC	CASSQASGGYGYTF
TRBV5-1	-	TRBJ2-7	-	TGCGCCAGCAGCTTGCCCTGGGCTCGCCACGAGCAGTACTTC	CASSLPWARHEQYF
TRBV19	-	TRBJ1-2	-	TGTGCCAGTAGTTCTGTGGACAGAACTAACTATGGCTACACCTTC	CASSSVDRTNYGYTF
TRBV5-4	-	TRBJ2-7	-	TGTGCCAGCAGCCGAGGGGCCTACGAGCAGTACTTC	CASSRGAYEQYF
TRBV27	-	TRBJ1-1	-	TGTGCCAGCAGTCTCCTGGGTGGAGACACTGAAGCTTTCTTT	CASSLLGGDTEAFF
TRBV7-2	-	TRBJ1-5	-	TGTGCCAGCAGCTTACAGTTTCAGCCCCAGCATTTT	CASSLQFQPQHF
TRBV5-6	-	TRBJ2-4	TRBD2	TGTGCCAGCAGCTTTCTAGCGGTAGCCAAAAACATTCAGTACTTC	CASSFLAVAKNIQYF
TRBV9	-	TRBJ1-1	-	TGTGCCAGCAGCGTAGGGAAGAACACTGAAGCTTTCTTT	CASSVGKNTEAFF
TRBV30	-	TRBJ2-5	-	TGTGCCTGGAGTAATAAGGAGACCCAGTACTTC	CAWSNKETQYF
TRBV27	once	TRBJ1-2	-	TGTGCCAGCAGTTTCACCCAATCAAACGGCCGTTATGGCTACACCTTC	CASSFTQSNGRYGYTF
TRBV2	-	TRBJ2-3	TRBD2	TGTGCCAGCACCAGACTAGCGGGAGTTATGGATACGCAGTATTTT	CASTRLAGVMDTQYF
TRBV28	-	TRBJ2-7	-	TGTGCCAGCAGTCCCGCCCACCTAGTCTACGAGCAGTACTTC	CASSPAHLVYEQYF
TRBV27	-	TRBJ2-6	-	TGTGCCAGCAGTCCGGCAGTTCCTCTCTCTGGGGCCAACGTCCTGACTTTC	CASSPAVPLSGANVLTF
TRBV2	few	TRBJ1-1	-	TGTGCCAGCAGTGAAACAGGGAACACTGAAGCTTTCTTT	CASSETGNTEAFF
TRBV7-9	-	TRBJ1-2	-	TGTGCCAGCAGCTTAGGGGATAGTGGCTACACCTTC	CASSLGDSGYTF
TRBV18	-	TRBJ2-3	TRBD1	TGTGCCAGCACGGGACAGGGAGACACAGATACGCAGTATTTT	CASTGQGDTDTQYF
TRBV25-1	-	TRBJ1-4	-	TGTGCCAGTAGGACGGACAGTAATGAAAAACTGTTTTTT	CASRTDSNEKLFF
TRBV27	-	TRBJ2-7	-	TGTGCCAGCAGTTTGGGGGCAGCATTTTACGAGCAGTACTTC	CASSLGAAFYEQYF
TRBV28	-	TRBJ2-7	-	TGTGCCAGCAGATCTCAGGGCTACGAGCAGTACTTC	CASRSQGYEQYF
TRBV15	-	TRBJ2-7	-	TGTGCCACCAGCAGAGAGGGGGTAACCTACGAGCAGTACTTC	CATSREGVTYEQYF
TRBV9	-	TRBJ2-7	-	TGTGCCAGCAGCGGAACGGAACGCGGAAAGGCGTACTTC	CASSGTERGKAYF
TRBV10-2	-	TRBJ2-1	-	TGCGCCAGCAGCCGGCAAGGGGCTACGCGGTTCTTC	CASSRQGATRFF
TRBV7-9	-	TRBJ2-1	TRBD2	TGTGCCAGCTTCGAGCGGGAGGGACCCTACAATGAGCAGTTCTTC	CASFEREGPYNEQFF
TRBV5-5	once	TRBJ2-7	-	TGTGCCAGCAGCTTGTCCGGGGCCCCCTACGAGCAGTACTTC	CASSLSGAPYEQYF
TRBV7-2	-	TRBJ2-2	TRBD2	TGTGCCAGCAGGTCTCGGACTAGCGGGCGTAACACCGGGGAGCTGTTTTTT	CASRSRTSGRNTGELFF
TRBV7-9	-	TRBJ1-1	-	TGTGCCAGCAGCTTAGGGGGGGCGCGCACTGAAGCTTTCTTT	CASSLGGARTEAFF
TRBV6-1	-	TRBJ1-3	-	TGTGCCAGCAGTCAAAGGGCGATACACACCATATATTTT	CASSQRAIHTIYF
TRBV5-1	once	TRBJ2-7	TRBD2	TGCGCCAGCAGGATCGCGGGAGGGATCTCCTACGAGCAGTACTTC	CASRIAGGISYEQYF
TRBV6-1	-	TRBJ1-2	TRBD1	TGTGCCAGCGGGACAGATCTCGGCGGCTACACCTTC	CASGTDLGGYTF
TRBV30	-	TRBJ1-5	TRBD1	TGTGCCTGGAGCAAAGACAGGGGGCGGGAACAGCCCCAGCATTTT	CAWSKDRGREQPQHF
TRBV15	-	TRBJ2-1	-	TGTGCCACCAGCAGAGGGGAACTATTCTCCTACAATGAGCAGTTCTTC	CATSRGELFSYNEQFF
TRBV5-1	-	TRBJ2-1	-	TGCGCCAGCAGCTTAAACCTAGATTACAATGAGCAGTTCTTC	CASSLNLDYNEQFF
TRBV6-6	-	TRBJ1-5	-	TGTGCCAGCAGTTACGGTGGGCAGGGTTTTCAGCCCCAGCATTTT	CASSYGGQGFQPQHF
TRBV19	-	TRBJ2-1	-	TGTGCCAGTAGTAATCTGGGGAGGGAGCAGTTCTTC	CASSNLGREQFF
TRBV7-3	-	TRBJ2-6	TRBD1	TGTGCCAGCAGCTTTACAGGGGGCGCTGGGGCCAACGTCCTGACTTTC	CASSFTGGAGANVLTF